These 12 T cell receptor beta chains came from one sample sequenced in a study of T cells after yellow fever vaccination (dated by TCRdb to the late 2010s). The protocol used for the library was 5' RACE. Sequencing instrument: Illumina NovaSeq 6000. In TCRdb, the public reads were trimmed at Q25 with fastp and aligned with MiXCR, with productive beta chains retained. Each entry merges the rows of one CDR3 protein and shows their most common DNA and genes. For this sample there are 340,000 or so distinct CDR3 sequences; roughly an eighth appear just once. The ten largest clonotypes hold approximately 3.4% of the sample. This specimen's treatment or condition label, interpreted: live attenuated yellow fever vaccine strain. The specimen was CD4+ T cells sorted from PBMCs, collected 15 days after the yellow fever booster vaccination. Receptors were obtained from a man between 18 and 29 years old who received the YFV17D yellow fever vaccine.

V gene TRBV7-9 combines with J gene TRBJ1-2; unclear D gene. The CDR3 is made up of 12 amino acids. The V gene's germline CDR1 is SEHNR and CDR2 FQNEAQ (reference sequence). V was shortened by 6 bases and J by 14 bases, with 19 bases between the two germline ends. The CDR3 DNA sequence: TGTGCCAGCAGTCTGGAGGTGGAGGCGAATACCTTC. Amino acids: CASSLEVEANTF.

This clonotype was found many times. The chain combines TRBV5-1 with TRBJ1-2; D gene ambiguous. The CDR3 sequence is 16 residues long. Trimming shortened V by 0 bases and J by 4 bases, and 16 bases separated the two germline ends. CDR1 and CDR2 from the germline V gene are SGHRS and YFSETQ. In DNA form, the CDR3 reads TGCGCCAGCAGCTTGGATCGTTCTAGTCGGACCTATGGCTACACCTTC. Translated, it gives CASSLDRSSRTYGYTF.

This clonotype was observed at least ten times. The chain links TRBV11-3 to TRBJ2-5; D gene uncertain. The V end lost 0 bases, the J end lost 2 bases, and 10 bases lay between the germline ends. The CDR3 is 15 amino acids. The germline CDR1 and CDR2 sequences are SGHNT and YENEEA. The DNA of the CDR3 is TGTGCCAGCAGCTTAGATCTCGCTAAGCAAGAGACCCAGTACTTC. This encodes CASSLDLAKQETQYF.

This chain connects TRBV12-3 or TRBV12-4 to TRBJ1-5; 9 nucleotides agree with TRBD1. The CDR3 has 16 amino acids. J was trimmed by 4 bases and V by 0 bases; bases with no gene match: 4. The CDR3 protein is CASSLADRGRNQPQHF. The CDR3, as DNA: TGTGCCAGCAGTTTAGCGGACAGGGGCCGGAATCAGCCCCAGCATTTT.

There are a few counts of this clonotype. This chain links TRBV20-1 with TRBJ1-6; maybe TRBD1 (5 bases). The CDR3 has 14 residues. Germline V gene sequence: CDR1 DFQATT, CDR2 SNEGSKA (reference sequence). Trimming left V 5 bases short and J 5 bases short, with 13 bases between. The CDR3 loop reads CSARGTSHNSPLHF. As DNA, the CDR3 is TGCAGTGCTCGCGGGACTTCCCATAATTCACCCCTCCACTTT.

This clonotype was counted between two and nine times. The chain uses TRBV11-2 and TRBJ2-7, with D perhaps TRBD2 (6 bases). Germline-derived CDR1 and CDR2 are SGHAT and FQNNGV. Trimming pared 5 bases from V and 4 bases from J, leaving 15 bases between. This CDR3 region has 14 residues. This CDR3 reads CASSPARRVYEQYV. In DNA, the CDR3 is TGTGCCAGCAGCCCCGCCAGGAGGGTGTACGAGCAGTACGTC.

The chain combines TRBV5-1 with TRBJ2-5, with D perhaps matching TRBD2 (6 bases). V gave up 0 bases and J gave up 0 bases, with 15 bases separating them. This CDR3 has 17 residues. Germline CDR1 and CDR2: SGHRS and YFSETQ. CDR3 nucleotide sequence: TGCGCCAGCAGCTTGGGAGACCGGGACTTCAACCAAGAGACCCAGTACTTC. Translating it yields CASSLGDRDFNQETQYF.

This clonotype was seen a few times. The chain combines TRBV4-3 with TRBJ2-5; 7 bases agree with TRBD2. CDR1 is LGHNA, CDR2 YSLEER, per germline. V shed 1 base and J 5 bases; nucleotides not matched to a gene: 4. The CDR3 has 14 residues. CDR3 coding DNA: TGCGCCAGCAGCCAAGGAAGCGGGGTTGAGACCCAGTACTTC. Translated, it gives CASSQGSGVETQYF.

V is TRBV7-2 and J is TRBJ2-1; 14 nucleotides line up with TRBD2. Germline V gives CDR1 SGHTA, CDR2 FQGNSA. The CDR3 is 15 amino acids. With V trimmed by 9 bases and J by 9 bases, 10 bases remained unmatched. CDR3 DNA sequence: TGTGCCAGTACTACGGGACTAGCGGGGGTAGGTGAGCAGTTCTTC. As protein: CASTTGLAGVGEQFF.

The chain recombines TRBV6-2 or TRBV6-3 with TRBJ2-5; no clear D. The CDR3 runs 15 residues. The germline V and J ends were trimmed by 2 bases and 5 bases, with 15 bases remaining between them. Germline V gene lookup returns CDR1 MNHEY and CDR2 SVGEGT. The CDR3 protein is CASSYGGPTPETQYF. The CDR3, as DNA: TGTGCCAGCAGTTACGGCGGCCCCACCCCGGAGACCCAGTACTTC.

The rearrangement links TRBV6-6 to TRBJ2-6; D unresolved. Germline CDR1 and CDR2: MNHNY and SVGAGI (reference sequence). V lost 7 bases, J lost 1 base, and 11 bases lay in between. The CDR3 has 15 amino acids. The CDR3 sequence: CASTWEASGANVLTF. The CDR3 coding sequence is TGTGCCAGCACCTGGGAAGCATCTGGGGCCAACGTCCTGACTTTC.

This clonotype was recorded at least ten times. The rearrangement links TRBV29-1 to TRBJ1-1; 7 bases match TRBD1. This CDR3 comprises 13 residues. The V segment lost 6 bases and the J segment 0 bases; nucleotides outside the gene matches: 4. Germline V gene sequence: CDR1 SQVTM, CDR2 ANQGSEA. CDR3 in DNA: TGCAGCGTCGCGGGACAGCTGAACACTGAAGCTTTCTTT. It codes for CSVAGQLNTEAFF. Based on the CDR3 plus reference TRBV29-1 and TRBJ1-1, the full variable domain is SAVISQKPSRDICQRGTSLTIQCQVDSQVTMMFWYRQQPGQSLTLIATANQGSEATYESGFVIDKFPISRPNLTFSTLTVSNMSPEDSSIYLCSVAGQLNTEAFFGQGTRLTVV.